These 27 T cell receptor beta chains were sequenced from one sample in a study of T cell responses to AZD1222 COVID-19 vaccine (dated by TCRdb to 2020 to 2022). Receptor amplification or capture employed the immunoSEQ multiplex PCR assay. Held by TCRdb, this immuneACCESS table contains in-frame sequences only and omits some clones. Under half of the omission traces to an unresolved V gene where checked; the cause of the rest is unknown. This sample is represented by 65,000 to 90,000 clones; nearly 90% of them were singletons. Together, the top ten hold approximately 9.3% of the sample. This specimen's time point label, interpreted: about 28 days (+/-7) after the second vaccine dose. The source material was peripheral blood, sampled 28 days after the second AZD1222 dose. The origin of the receptors is an adult who received the AZD1222 COVID-19 vaccine.

This clone was picked up one time. CDR3 sequence (DNA): TGTGCCACGGACGGGTCTAGCACAGATACGCAGTATTTT. It codes for CATDGSSTDTQYF. The rearrangement uses TRBV5-4 and TRBJ2-3; D unresolved. V shed 9 bases and J shed 0 bases, with 11 bases lying between them. Germline V gene sequence: CDR1 SGHNT, CDR2 YYREEE (reference sequence). The CDR3 totals 13 residues.

For the CDR3, the DNA is TGCGCCAGCAGCCACGCCCCAGGGACAGGGGCGGAGGGGGGCACTGAAGCTTTCTTT. Translated: CASSHAPGTGAEGGTEAFF. This chain uses TRBV4-3 with TRBJ1-1, with 10 nucleotides matching TRBD1. Germline CDR1 is LGHNA and CDR2 is YSLEER. Unmatched junction bases numbered 17, after V lost 3 bases and J lost 4 bases. The CDR3 is 19 residues long.

CDR3: CTSSQDVPPVYEQYV. CDR3 in DNA: TGCACCAGCAGCCAAGATGTTCCCCCCGTCTACGAGCAGTACGTC. V gene TRBV1 combines with J gene TRBJ2-7; the table's D gene call, TRBD2, was not cross checked with the DNA. TRBV1 is recorded as a pseudogene. This CDR3 region has 15 residues.

This clone was detected only once. The chain uses TRBV6-5 and TRBJ1-5; 12 bases line up with TRBD1. Germline V gene sequence: CDR1 MNHEY, CDR2 SVGAGI. V shed 3 bases and J 7 bases; nucleotides not matched to a gene: 4. This CDR3 region has 15 residues. The CDR3 protein is CASSYGTGGQQPQHF. The CDR3 bases are TGTGCCAGCAGTTATGGGACAGGGGGCCAACAGCCCCAGCATTTT.

This sequence joins TRBV27 and TRBJ1-2, with D perhaps matching TRBD1 (5 bases). Germline V gives CDR1 MNHEY, CDR2 SMNVEV (reference sequence). This CDR3 is built from 14 residues. V was shortened by 6 bases and J by 8 bases, with 19 bases between the two germline ends. CDR3 amino acids: CASRDDSGREGYTF. The CDR3 nucleotides are TGTGCCAGCAGGGATGACAGTGGTAGGGAAGGCTACACCTTC.

The gene calls are TRBV9 and TRBJ2-7; 8 nucleotides align to TRBD1. With 3 bases clipped from V and 2 bases from J, the junction kept 4 bases outside the gene matches. The CDR3 has 14 amino acids. The germline gives CDR1 SGDLS, CDR2 YYNGEE. CDR3 in DNA: TGTGCCAGCAGCGCGGACAGGGTCCCCTACGAGCAGTACTTC. This sequence encodes CASSADRVPYEQYF.

The rearrangement joins TRBV4-1 to TRBJ1-4; 9 bases fit TRBD1. This CDR3 contains 13 residues. The V segment lost 6 bases and the J segment 8 bases; nucleotides outside the gene matches: 4. Germline V CDR1 and CDR2: MGHRA, YSYEKL. The CDR3 sequence is CASRGQGTEKLFF. CDR3 coding DNA: TGCGCCAGCAGGGGACAGGGAACAGAAAAACTGTTTTTT.

This clone has just one count. The J gene is TRBJ1-5, the V gene TRBV18, with no clear D. The CDR3 is 15 residues long. V was trimmed by 3 bases and J by 0 bases, leaving 9 bases between them. Germline values: CDR1 KGHSH, CDR2 LQKENI. In DNA, the CDR3 is TGTGCCAGCTCACCGAGGGCAGTTAGCAATCAGCCCCAGCATTTT. It translates to CASSPRAVSNQPQHF.

This clone has more than one count but fewer than ten. The CDR3 region is CSVALIAPTETQYF. The CDR3 DNA reads TGCAGCGTTGCCCTCATTGCTCCAACGGAGACCCAGTACTTC. The chain is built from TRBV29-1 and TRBJ2-5, with D unclear. The V end was cut by 4 bases, the J end by 5 bases, with 17 bases between. CDR1 and CDR2 (germline): SQVTM, ANQGSEA. The CDR3 is 14 amino acids.

The CDR3 DNA reads TGCGCCAGCAGCTTGAGGTTGCAGGGGGAGCTGTTTTTT. Translating it yields CASSLRLQGELFF. The chain combines TRBV5-1 with TRBJ2-2; D remains ambiguous. Trimming left V 1 base short and J 8 bases short, with 9 bases between. CDR3 size: 13 residues. CDR1 SGHRS and CDR2 YFSETQ come from the germline V gene.

The rearrangement joins TRBV11-3 to TRBJ2-1; tentatively, D is TRBD1 or TRBD2 (5 bases each). The germline gives CDR1 SGHNT, CDR2 YENEEA. V was clipped by 1 base and J by 7 bases, with 11 bases between them. This CDR3 region has 14 residues. CDR3 sequence: CASSLVGEFNEQFF. In DNA, the CDR3 is TGTGCCAGCAGCTTAGTAGGGGAGTTTAATGAGCAGTTCTTC.

The chain employs TRBV11-3 and TRBJ1-1, with D unresolved. Per germline, CDR1 SGHNT and CDR2 YENEEA. Trimming took 3 bases from V and 1 from J, leaving 6 bases between them. CDR3 length equals 13 residues. Here the CDR3 DNA reads TGTGCCAGCAGCTTCGGTGGGAACACTGAAGCTTTCTTT. This sequence encodes CASSFGGNTEAFF.

The genes are TRBV6-5 and TRBJ1-1; possible D gene TRBD1, 5 bases. Trimming removed 0 bases at V and 6 bases at J, with 14 bases between. The CDR3 length is 15 residues. The germline V gene encodes CDR1 MNHEY and CDR2 SVGAGI. CDR3 loop: CASSYSIPGPAEAFF. CDR3 nucleotide sequence: TGTGCCAGCAGTTACTCGATACCAGGGCCCGCTGAAGCTTTCTTT.

This chain uses TRBV10-3 with TRBJ1-5; D possibly corresponds to TRBD1 (6 bases). Between the trimmed V and J ends, which lost 6 bases and 3 bases, there was a span of 9 bases. The CDR3 runs 13 residues. Germline values: CDR1 ENHRY, CDR2 SYGVKD. CDR3: CAIRTGPNQPQHF. The CDR3 coding sequence is TGTGCCATCAGGACAGGTCCCAATCAGCCCCAGCATTTT.

V gene TRBV9 combines with J gene TRBJ1-3; D gene unclear. Germline V gene sequence: CDR1 SGDLS, CDR2 YYNGEE. V gave up 3 bases and J gave up 4 bases, with 11 bases separating them. There are 14 residues in the CDR3. The DNA of the CDR3 is TGTGCCAGCAGCGCCGTAGGAGGGGGAAACACCATATATTTT. Translation gives CASSAVGGGNTIYF.

This chain uses TRBV18 with TRBJ2-1, with 8 bases identical to TRBD1. The J segment lost 3 bases and the V segment lost 1 base, leaving 2 bases of the junction unmatched. The CDR3 spans 15 residues. The germline V gene encodes CDR1 KGHSH and CDR2 LQKENI. The CDR3 DNA sequence: TGTGCCAGCTCACCACAGACAGGGGACTACAATGAGCAGTTCTTC. Amino acids: CASSPQTGDYNEQFF.

This clone was observed a few times. This chain uses TRBV3-1 (or the pseudogene TRBV3-2) with TRBJ2-1; D unresolved. The germline V and J ends were trimmed by 4 bases and 0 bases, with 10 bases remaining between them. The CDR3 is 15 amino acids. Germline V lookup: CDR1 LGHDT, CDR2 YNNKEL (reference sequence). CDR3 in amino acids: CASSPSRSSYNEQFF. CDR3 DNA: TGTGCCAGCAGCCCGAGTAGAAGCTCCTACAATGAGCAGTTCTTC.

J is TRBJ1-1 and V is TRBV23-1; weak D call: TRBD1 (6 bases). Being an ORF, TRBV23-1 has a function that is uncertain. The ends were cut back, 4 bases at V and 0 bases at J, with 12 bases in the middle. The CDR3 runs 15 residues. The CDR3 here is CASSPHRDMNTEAFF. Written as DNA, the CDR3 is TGCGCCAGCAGTCCCCATAGGGACATGAACACTGAAGCTTTCTTT.

V usage is TRBV5-6 and J usage is TRBJ2-7; possible D gene TRBD1, 6 bases. The V and J ends lost 4 bases and 1 base respectively, with 18 bases between them. The germline CDR1 and CDR2 sequences are SGHDT and YYEEEE. The length of the CDR3 is 16 residues. The CDR3 DNA reads TGTGCCAGCAGCCCAGGTCGCAGGGGTAGGTCCTACGAGCAGTACGTC. This sequence encodes CASSPGRRGRSYEQYV.

V and J are TRBV18 and TRBJ2-1; the D gene could be TRBD1 or TRBD2 (5 bases each). From germline, CDR1 is KGHSH and CDR2 LQKENI. This CDR3 region has 12 residues. V lost 2 bases, J lost 8 bases, and 7 bases lay in between. As DNA, the CDR3 is TGTGCCAGCTCACCAGGGACGGATGAGCAGTTCTTC. It encodes CASSPGTDEQFF.

The V and J genes are TRBV3-1 (or the pseudogene TRBV3-2) and TRBJ1-3; D is unclear. The CDR3 runs to 13 residues. Trimming removed 5 bases at V and 3 bases at J, with 8 bases between. Germline CDR1 LGHDT, CDR2 YNNKEL (reference sequence). The CDR3 loop is CASSYFGGNTIYF. The CDR3 DNA reads as TGTGCCAGCAGCTACTTTGGTGGAAACACCATATATTTT.

CDR3 residues: CASSPLPTTGNEQFF. For the CDR3, the DNA is TGTGCCAGCTCACCACTACCGACTACAGGGAATGAGCAGTTCTTC. V is TRBV18 and J is TRBJ2-1, with a tentative D call TRBD1 (6 bases). CDR3 length: 15 residues. CDR1 and CDR2 from the germline V gene are KGHSH and LQKENI. Between the trimmed V and J ends, which lost 1 base and 7 bases, there was a span of 14 bases.

The chain is built from TRBV12-3 or TRBV12-4 and TRBJ1-2; 7 bases line up with TRBD1. The CDR3 is made up of 13 amino acids. V lost 8 bases and J lost 4; bases outside the gene matches: 7. The CDR3 region has the DNA TGTGCCAGCGCCCGAGACAGGGCCTATGGCTACACCTTC. It codes for CASARDRAYGYTF.

The chain is built from TRBV5-1 and TRBJ2-1, with a weak D call TRBD2 (6 bases). The CDR3 contains 17 residues. Trimming shortened V by 0 bases and J by 6 bases, and 19 bases separated the two germline ends. The germline CDR1 and CDR2 sequences are SGHRS and YFSETQ. The CDR3 loop reads CASSLGLLGGRGNEQFF. For the CDR3, the DNA is TGCGCCAGCAGCTTGGGCCTCCTGGGAGGTCGGGGCAATGAGCAGTTCTTC.

This clone was found once. The chain links TRBV15 to TRBJ1-2; no clear D. The length of the CDR3 is 13 residues. Germline loops: CDR1 LNHNV, CDR2 YYDKDF (reference sequence). The V and J ends lost 6 bases and 8 bases respectively, with 16 bases between them. The CDR3 region is CATSVEGRLGYTF. The CDR3 nucleotides read TGTGCCACCAGTGTTGAGGGAAGGCTCGGCTACACCTTC.

As for this clone: The junction and the germline gene differ at one end; a read error may be behind it. The gene calls are TRBV6-2 or TRBV6-3 and TRBJ1-6, with 10 bases lining up with TRBD1. CDR1 is MNHEY and CDR2 is SVGEGT in the germline V gene. This CDR3 has 15 amino acids. The CDR3 DNA reads as TGTGCCAGCAGTAACTCGGACAGGGGGAGATCACCCCTCCACTTT. Protein product: CASSNSDRGRSPLHF.

The J gene is TRBJ1-5, the V gene TRBV28; D unresolved. Germline lookup yields CDR1 MDHEN and CDR2 SYDVKM. V was clipped by 3 bases and J by 5 bases, with 11 bases between them. The CDR3 runs 14 residues. The CDR3 sequence: CASSLLVVYQPQHF. In nucleotides, the CDR3 is TGTGCCAGCAGTTTGTTGGTGGTGTATCAGCCCCAGCATTTT.